Shown below are 5 T cell receptor beta chains from a single sample sequenced in a study of metastatic and nonmetastatic thyroid tumors. TCRdb re-processed the PCR reads through MiXCR. The table lists about 92,000 clones, 15% of them singletons, with around 3.3% in the top ten. All patients reached thyroid surgery having received no treatment beforehand. The sequenced material came from blood. Every receptor here comes from a female donor with papillary thyroid cancer or a benign thyroid nodule (not recorded which). Some clones in this sample may be carry-over from other donors' samples.

Remarks on this clone: A read error is possible here, since a much larger clone lies one base away. It is likely a read error, because the conserved phenylalanine at the end of the CDR3 is missing. The chain links TRBV18 to TRBJ1-5, with 10 bases fitting TRBD1. Germline loops: CDR1 KGHSH, CDR2 LQKENI. V shed 7 bases, J shed 6 bases, and the junction held 9 bases outside the gene matches. This CDR3 comprises 15 residues. CDR3 in DNA: TGTGCCAGCTTGCCTGCCGACAGGGGGCTTCAGCCCCAGCATCTT. Amino acids: CASLPADRGLQPQHL.

There are many counts of this clone. The chain couples TRBV7-9 to TRBJ1-4; no reliable D call. Trimming removed 1 base at V and 4 bases at J, with 7 bases between. Germline V lookup: CDR1 SEHNR, CDR2 FQNEAQ (reference sequence). This CDR3 has 14 residues. CDR3: CASSLGHVNEKLFF. CDR3 bases: TGTGCCAGCAGCTTAGGACACGTTAATGAAAAACTGTTTTTT.

This chain joins TRBV27 and TRBJ2-3, with 12 bases aligning to TRBD2. From germline, CDR1 is MNHEY and CDR2 SMNVEV (reference sequence). Germline trimming cut 7 bases from V and 2 bases from J; bases unmatched to any gene: 7. The CDR3 extends over 16 amino acids. CDR3 loop: CASITSSGGATDTQYF. The CDR3, as DNA: TGTGCCAGCATTACCTCTAGCGGGGGGGCCACAGATACGCAGTATTTT.

This clone was counted at least ten times. The chain is built from TRBV11-1 and TRBJ2-3; tentatively, D is TRBD2 (5 bases). The CDR3 has 17 residues. Germline V lookup: CDR1 SGHAT, CDR2 FQDESV (reference sequence). The V and J ends lost 2 bases and 6 bases respectively, with 21 bases between them. CDR3 loop: CASSLKAGSSIADTQYF. The CDR3, as DNA: TGTGCCAGCAGCTTAAAAGCCGGTTCTAGCATTGCCGATACGCAGTATTTT.

This clone was counted ten times or more. V is TRBV19 and J is TRBJ1-1; possibly TRBD1 for D (5 bases). CDR3 length equals 11 residues. V lost 3 bases to trimming and J lost 10 bases, with 9 bases between them. Germline V gene data show CDR1 as LNHDA and CDR2 as SQIVND (reference sequence). Here the CDR3 DNA reads TGTGCCAGTAGTATGGCGGGGGGAGCTTTCTTT. The encoded protein is CASSMAGGAFF.